Listed here are 6 T cell receptor beta chains from one sample, sequenced in a study of cytomegalovirus exposure and HLA in healthy donors. The PCR made use of 60 Vbeta and 13 Jbeta primers. The data were produced by immunoSEQ multiplex PCR, yet TCRdb's version contains in-frame clones alone and is incomplete. The table lists fewer than 200,000 clones, 75% of them singletons. Sequencing was done on a sample of PBMCs. These receptors were obtained from a woman aged 45-65 years in good health and CMV-seropositive.

The chain combines TRBV6-1 with TRBJ2-5; weak D call: TRBD2 (6 bases). CDR1 and CDR2 from the germline V gene are MNHNS and SASEGT. This CDR3 is 14 amino acids long. V shed 5 bases and J shed 11 bases, with 21 bases lying between them. The CDR3 spells CASSSTRELEEQYF. In DNA, the CDR3 is TGTGCCAGCAGTTCGACTAGGGAGTTGGAGGAGCAGTACTTC.

This chain uses TRBV25-1 with TRBJ2-5; TRBD1 matches 9 bases. The end of the DNA aligns better with TRBJ2-7, so the J call may be wrong. Per the germline V gene, CDR1 is MGHDK and CDR2 is SYGVNS. The CDR3 loop spans 15 amino acids. The CDR3 spells CASSRPGTGIDEQYF. DNA for the CDR3: TGTGCCAGCAGTAGACCCGGGACAGGGATCGACGAGCAGTACTTC.

The CDR3, as DNA: TGTGCCAGCAGCTTAGTAGCGGGGGTGAGCAATCAGCCCCAGCATTTT. As protein: CASSLVAGVSNQPQHF. The V call is TRBV7-9, the J call TRBJ1-5; D is perhaps TRBD1 (5 bases). This CDR3 is 16 amino acids long. Germline CDR1 reads SEHNR; CDR2 reads FQNEAQ (reference sequence). V dropped 1 base and J dropped 1 base, with 11 bases sitting between them.

This sequence joins TRBV5-6 and TRBJ1-2; 9 bases map to TRBD1. CDR1 and CDR2 from the germline V gene are SGHDT and YYEEEE. This CDR3 has 19 amino acids. Trimming cost V 4 bases and J 5 bases; bases outside gene matches: 21. The CDR3 nucleotides are TGTGCCAGCAGCCCGCGGGTGAACAGGGGGCGCTTCCAGGAGTATGGCTACACCTTC. As protein: CASSPRVNRGRFQEYGYTF.

This clone was recorded only once. The chain combines TRBV2 with TRBJ1-4, with a weak D call TRBD1 (5 bases). The germline V and J ends were trimmed by 1 base and 3 bases, with 15 bases remaining between them. Germline assignment: CDR1 SNHLY and CDR2 FYNNEI. The CDR3 extends over 17 amino acids. CDR3 sequence: CASSEDRWSSANEKLFF. DNA for the CDR3: TGTGCCAGCAGTGAAGACAGGTGGTCCTCAGCTAATGAAAAACTGTTTTTT.

The V call is TRBV7-9, the J call TRBJ2-7; 7 bases align to TRBD1. V dropped 3 bases and J dropped 6; count of bases not matched to a gene: 2. The germline gives CDR1 SEHNR, CDR2 FQNEAQ (reference sequence). This CDR3 spans 12 amino acids. The CDR3 sequence is CASSLTGSEQYF. The DNA for the CDR3 is TGTGCCAGCAGCTTGACAGGGAGCGAGCAGTACTTC.